Listed below are T cell receptor beta chains from one sample, sequenced in a study of cytomegalovirus exposure and HLA in healthy donors. TCRdb's copy holds only in-frame clones and misses some; the assay was immunoSEQ multiplex PCR. The sample contains fewer than 200,000 clones, about 83% of which appear only once. Sequencing input: PBMCs. These receptors all stem from a woman aged 25-40 years in good health and CMV-seronegative. CDR3s include the opening cysteine and the closing phenylalanine or tryptophan. Each record gives: J gene, D gene, V gene, clone size, CDR3 length, CDR3 DNA, CDR3 protein. D genes are given only for firm matches. Only some rows state a clone size, as once, few, many or a class for expanded clones.

J gene: TRBJ2-7; D gene: TRBD2; V gene: TRBV5-1; clone size: -; CDR3 length: 15; CDR3 DNA: TGCGCCAGCAGCACCGGGACTAGCGGATCCTACGAGCAGTACTTC; CDR3 protein: CASSTGTSGSYEQYF
J gene: TRBJ2-7; D gene: TRBD2; V gene: TRBV5-6; clone size: -; CDR3 length: 14; CDR3 DNA: TGTGCCAGCAGTGGACTAGCGGCCCCCTACGAGCAGTACTTC; CDR3 protein: CASSGLAAPYEQYF
J gene: TRBJ2-3; D gene: TRBD2; V gene: TRBV10-1; clone size: -; CDR3 length: 16; CDR3 DNA: TGCGCCAGCAGCGCCCGACTAGCGGGACCCACAGATACGCAGTATTTT; CDR3 protein: CASSARLAGPTDTQYF
J gene: TRBJ1-3; D gene: -; V gene: TRBV7-3; clone size: few; CDR3 length: 17; CDR3 DNA: TGTGCCAGCAGCTTACGGGGGGGCCGCAGCTCTGGAAACACCATATATTTT; CDR3 protein: CASSLRGGRSSGNTIYF
J gene: TRBJ1-6; D gene: -; V gene: TRBV7-2; clone size: -; CDR3 length: 19; CDR3 DNA: TGTGCCAGCAGCTTAGTAACTAGAACTCGCGGGGGCTATAATTCACCCCTCCACTTT; CDR3 protein: CASSLVTRTRGGYNSPLHF
J gene: TRBJ2-7; D gene: TRBD1; V gene: TRBV18; clone size: -; CDR3 length: 13; CDR3 DNA: TGTGCCAGCTCACTTACAGGGGTCTACGAGCAGTACTTC; CDR3 protein: CASSLTGVYEQYF
J gene: TRBJ2-5; D gene: TRBD2; V gene: TRBV6-1; clone size: -; CDR3 length: 15; CDR3 DNA: TGTGCCAGCAGTGAGGGGGGAGGGCCTCAAGAGACCCAGTACTTC; CDR3 protein: CASSEGGGPQETQYF
J gene: TRBJ1-6; D gene: -; V gene: TRBV7-2; clone size: -; CDR3 length: 14; CDR3 DNA: TGTGCCAGCAGCTTAGCAGGGGGGGGTTCACCCCTCCACTTT; CDR3 protein: CASSLAGGGSPLHF
J gene: TRBJ1-1; D gene: -; V gene: TRBV7-2; clone size: -; CDR3 length: 13; CDR3 DNA: TGTGCCAGCAGCTTAAAGAGGAACACTGAAGCTTTCTTT; CDR3 protein: CASSLKRNTEAFF
J gene: TRBJ2-7; D gene: -; V gene: TRBV4-1; clone size: few; CDR3 length: 14; CDR3 DNA: TGCGCCAGCCCCGGGGACTCCTTCACCTACGAGCAGTACTTC; CDR3 protein: CASPGDSFTYEQYF
J gene: TRBJ2-7; D gene: -; V gene: TRBV7-9; clone size: -; CDR3 length: 13; CDR3 DNA: TGTGCCAGCAGCTCCTTCGCTATCTACGAGCAGTACTTC; CDR3 protein: CASSSFAIYEQYF
J gene: TRBJ2-1; D gene: TRBD2; V gene: TRBV5-1; clone size: -; CDR3 length: 16; CDR3 DNA: TGCGCCAGCAAATCCGCTAGCGGGAGCTTAAGCAATGAGCAGTTCTTC; CDR3 protein: CASKSASGSLSNEQFF
J gene: TRBJ2-1; D gene: TRBD2; V gene: TRBV15; clone size: -; CDR3 length: 17; CDR3 DNA: TGTGCCACCAGCAGAGGTGGGACTAGCCGAAACTACAATGAGCAGTTCTTC; CDR3 protein: CATSRGGTSRNYNEQFF
J gene: TRBJ1-3; D gene: TRBD1; V gene: TRBV11-3; clone size: -; CDR3 length: 15; CDR3 DNA: TGTGCCAGCAGCGAAGGGGGCGCGAAAGGAAACACCATATATTTT; CDR3 protein: CASSEGGAKGNTIYF
J gene: TRBJ2-5; D gene: TRBD2; V gene: TRBV5-1; clone size: -; CDR3 length: 14; CDR3 DNA: TGCGCCAGCGCTCTAGCGGGGGCAGAAGAGACCCAGTACTTC; CDR3 protein: CASALAGAEETQYF
J gene: TRBJ1-1; D gene: -; V gene: TRBV11-3; clone size: once; CDR3 length: 13; CDR3 DNA: TGTGCCAGCAGCTTCTACCCGAACACTGAAGCTTTCTTT; CDR3 protein: CASSFYPNTEAFF
J gene: TRBJ1-1; D gene: TRBD1; V gene: TRBV11-2; clone size: -; CDR3 length: 19; CDR3 DNA: TGTGCCAGCAGCTCGACCCGACCTGACCGGGACAGCTTTAACACTGAAGCTTTCTTT; CDR3 protein: CASSSTRPDRDSFNTEAFF
J gene: TRBJ1-2; D gene: -; V gene: TRBV7-2; clone size: -; CDR3 length: 13; CDR3 DNA: TGTGCCAGCAGCTTGATCGGTGAATGGGGCTACACCTTC; CDR3 protein: CASSLIGEWGYTF
J gene: TRBJ2-3; D gene: -; V gene: TRBV9; clone size: -; CDR3 length: 14; CDR3 DNA: TGTGCCAGCACGCCAGCGGATATCACAGATACGCAGTATTTT; CDR3 protein: CASTPADITDTQYF
J gene: TRBJ2-7; D gene: -; V gene: TRBV6-6; clone size: -; CDR3 length: 13; CDR3 DNA: TGTGCCAGCAATAAACAGTTCCTCTACGAGCAGTACTTC; CDR3 protein: CASNKQFLYEQYF
J gene: TRBJ2-3; D gene: -; V gene: TRBV10-1; clone size: few; CDR3 length: 16; CDR3 DNA: TGCGCCAGCAGCGACCAGAGACGCCTCCCAGGGGATACGCAGTATTTT; CDR3 protein: CASSDQRRLPGDTQYF
J gene: TRBJ1-1; D gene: TRBD1; V gene: TRBV6-1; clone size: -; CDR3 length: 16; CDR3 DNA: TGTGCCAGCAGTGACAACCTCGAGACAGGGGACACTGAAGCTTTCTTT; CDR3 protein: CASSDNLETGDTEAFF
J gene: TRBJ1-4; D gene: TRBD1; V gene: TRBV7-9; clone size: -; CDR3 length: 14; CDR3 DNA: TGTGCCAGCAGCTTACAGCCAGGGGGGGAAAAACTGTTTTTT; CDR3 protein: CASSLQPGGEKLFF
J gene: TRBJ1-1; D gene: -; V gene: TRBV9; clone size: -; CDR3 length: 15; CDR3 DNA: TGTGCCAGCAGCGCCGACTCCTATGGGGGGACTGAAGCTTTCTTT; CDR3 protein: CASSADSYGGTEAFF
J gene: TRBJ2-1; D gene: TRBD1; V gene: TRBV10-1; clone size: -; CDR3 length: 15; CDR3 DNA: TGCGCCAGCAGCCGGACAGGGGGCCTCTACAATGAGCAGTTCTTC; CDR3 protein: CASSRTGGLYNEQFF
J gene: TRBJ2-7; D gene: TRBD2; V gene: TRBV9; clone size: -; CDR3 length: 14; CDR3 DNA: TGTGCCAGCAGCGTAGGTGTGGGGGGGGGCGAGCAGTACTTC; CDR3 protein: CASSVGVGGGEQYF
J gene: TRBJ1-5; D gene: -; V gene: TRBV7-2; clone size: -; CDR3 length: 18; CDR3 DNA: TGTGCCAGCAGCTTAGTAGCGTTTTTTTTGGACCCCGGGTGGCCCCAGCATTTT; CDR3 protein: CASSLVAFFLDPGWPQHF
J gene: TRBJ2-7; D gene: -; V gene: TRBV5-1; clone size: -; CDR3 length: 14; CDR3 DNA: TGCGCCAGCAGCTTGCTTGCCAGCTCCTACGAGCAGTACTTC; CDR3 protein: CASSLLASSYEQYF
J gene: TRBJ2-1; D gene: -; V gene: TRBV9; clone size: -; CDR3 length: 15; CDR3 DNA: TGTGCCAGCAGCGTAGGTGCGGCCCAATACAATGAGCAGTTCTTC; CDR3 protein: CASSVGAAQYNEQFF
J gene: TRBJ2-1; D gene: -; V gene: TRBV5-6; clone size: -; CDR3 length: 15; CDR3 DNA: TGTGCCACCCCACTATGTTTACCGGCCTACAATGAGCAGTTCTTC; CDR3 protein: CATPLCLPAYNEQFF
J gene: TRBJ1-4; D gene: TRBD1; V gene: TRBV4-1; clone size: -; CDR3 length: 17; CDR3 DNA: TGCGCCAGCAGCCGGGTGCTCTGGTGGGACAGTAATGAAAAACTGTTTTTT; CDR3 protein: CASSRVLWWDSNEKLFF
J gene: TRBJ1-2; D gene: -; V gene: TRBV4-3; clone size: once; CDR3 length: 16; CDR3 DNA: TGCGCCAGCAGCCAAGATTCAACAGGGTCAGGCTATGGCTACACCTTC; CDR3 protein: CASSQDSTGSGYGYTF
J gene: TRBJ2-7; D gene: TRBD2; V gene: TRBV27; clone size: -; CDR3 length: 15; CDR3 DNA: TGTGCCAGCAGTGCGGCCGGTAGCGGGACTCGCGAGCAGTACTTC; CDR3 protein: CASSAAGSGTREQYF